Following are 13 T cell receptor beta chains from one sample sequenced in a study of beta chain features in type 1 diabetes. The authors reverse transcribed all of the isolated RNA, so sequencing captured expressed TCRB transcripts. Method: immunoSEQ multiplex PCR; TCRdb's copy keeps in-frame clones and lacks some. Found here are under 950,000 clones, under 20% of them singletons; the top ten hold 0.02% to 0.025%. Sequenced material: naive CD4+ T cells from blood. The receptors derive from a woman aged 18-29 years in good health.

The sample holds a few counts of this clone. J is TRBJ2-3 and V is TRBV10-3; possible D gene TRBD2, 6 bases. The ends were cut back, 0 bases at V and 4 bases at J, with 11 bases in the middle. The CDR3 runs 15 residues. Germline values: CDR1 ENHRY, CDR2 SYGVKD. CDR3 amino acids: CAISESRLDSDTQYF. DNA for the CDR3: TGTGCCATCAGTGAGTCTCGACTAGACTCAGATACGCAGTATTTT.

This clone was counted a few times. The CDR3 protein is CASSPRGPRDTQYF. The CDR3 nucleotides are TGTGCCAGCTCACCTCGGGGACCGAGAGATACGCAGTATTTT. The J gene is TRBJ2-3, the V gene TRBV18; TRBD1 or TRBD2 may be the D gene (5 bases each). Germline CDR1 reads KGHSH; CDR2 reads LQKENI. Trimming took off 3 bases at V and 5 bases at J, with 12 bases between the two ends. This CDR3 is built from 14 residues.

In its sample, this clone was seen a few times. V usage is TRBV2 and J usage is TRBJ1-2, with TRBD1 as a possible D gene (5 bases). Germline CDR1 and CDR2: SNHLY and FYNNEI. This CDR3 has 15 amino acids. The germline V and J ends were trimmed by 6 bases and 6 bases, with 20 bases remaining between them. CDR3 loop: CASSITTGTLNGYTF. CDR3 in DNA: TGTGCCAGCAGCATAACAACCGGGACGCTCAATGGCTACACCTTC.

The genes are TRBV7-9 and TRBJ2-1; 10 nucleotides line up with TRBD2. V was pared by 3 bases and J by 12 bases, with 8 bases of the junction left unmatched. The CDR3 consists of 14 residues. Per germline, CDR1 SEHNR and CDR2 FQNEAQ (reference sequence). CDR3 amino acids: CASSLQPSGSGQFF. In DNA form, the CDR3 reads TGTGCCAGCAGCTTGCAGCCTAGCGGGAGTGGGCAGTTCTTC.

The chain recombines TRBV27 with TRBJ2-7; TRBD2 matches 7 bases. The V gene end was trimmed by 4 bases and the J gene end by 7 bases; junction bases not matched to a gene: 7. CDR3 length equals 13 residues. The germline V gene encodes CDR1 MNHEY and CDR2 SMNVEV (reference sequence). CDR3 sequence reads: CASSSKGGGEQYF. In nucleotides, the CDR3 is TGTGCCAGCAGTTCAAAAGGCGGGGGAGAGCAGTACTTC.

The sample holds a few counts of this clone. The V call is TRBV27, the J call TRBJ1-1, with D uncertain. From germline, CDR1 is MNHEY and CDR2 SMNVEV (reference sequence). This CDR3 is built from 13 residues. Trimming pared 3 bases from V and 4 bases from J, leaving 9 bases between. DNA for the CDR3: TGTGCCAGCAGTTTTTCTAGTGTCACTGAAGCTTTCTTT. Translation: CASSFSSVTEAFF.

The rearrangement uses TRBV7-3 and TRBJ2-3; 13 positions agree with TRBD2. V dropped 6 bases and J dropped 6; count of bases not matched to a gene: 18. The germline V gene has CDR1 SGHTA and CDR2 FQGTGA. The length of the CDR3 is 19 residues. The CDR3 coding sequence is TGTGCCAGCAGTATTCACCCGGGACTAGCGGGAAGAAACGGGGATACGCAGTATTTT. It specifies CASSIHPGLAGRNGDTQYF.

The gene calls are TRBV14 and TRBJ2-1; D gene ambiguous. This CDR3 spans 14 amino acids. Trimming shortened V by 3 bases and J by 0 bases, and 6 bases separated the two germline ends. Germline CDR1 and CDR2: SGHDN and FVKESK. The CDR3 loop is CASSHISSYNEQFF. DNA for the CDR3: TGTGCCAGCAGCCATATTAGCTCCTACAATGAGCAGTTCTTC.

The J gene is TRBJ2-7, the V gene TRBV18, with TRBD2 identical over 13 bases. With V trimmed by 3 bases and J by 1 base, 3 bases remained unmatched. Germline CDR1 reads KGHSH; CDR2 reads LQKENI. The CDR3 is made up of 16 amino acids. The CDR3 here is CASSPALAGGSYEQYF. In nucleotides, the CDR3 is TGTGCCAGCTCACCCGCACTAGCGGGAGGGTCCTACGAGCAGTACTTC.

This clone was recorded a few times. The gene calls are TRBV11-2 and TRBJ2-2, with a weak D call TRBD1 (6 bases). Trimming took 6 bases from V and 6 from J, leaving 17 bases between them. The CDR3 runs 15 residues. CDR1 is SGHAT, CDR2 FQNNGV, per germline. The CDR3 reads CASSLDSRSAGELFF. In nucleotides, the CDR3 is TGTGCCAGCAGTTTGGACAGTAGATCGGCCGGGGAGCTGTTTTTT. Together with reference TRBV11-2 and TRBJ2-2, the CDR3 gives the full variable domain: EAGVAQSPRYKIIEKRQSVAFWCNPISGHATLYWYQQILGQGPKLLIQFQNNGVVDDSQLPKDRFSAERLKGVDSTLKIQPAKLEDSAVYLCASSLDSRSAGELFFGEGSRLTVL.

This clone was counted between two and nine times. The chain combines TRBV9 with TRBJ1-2, with D maybe TRBD1 (6 bases). This CDR3 spans 17 amino acids. Germline assignment: CDR1 SGDLS and CDR2 YYNGEE. V was shortened by 0 bases and J by 0 bases, with 15 bases between the two germline ends. The CDR3 loop reads CASSVGAGATTNYGYTF. Written as DNA, the CDR3 is TGTGCCAGCAGCGTAGGTGCAGGGGCGACAACTAACTATGGCTACACCTTC.

The gene calls are TRBV10-3 and TRBJ2-7, with 10 bases fitting TRBD1. The CDR3 runs to 13 residues. V shed 4 bases and J 7 bases; nucleotides not matched to a gene: 4. Germline V gene sequence: CDR1 ENHRY, CDR2 SYGVKD. CDR3 in amino acids: CAISADRGSEQYF. As DNA, the CDR3 is TGTGCCATCAGTGCGGACAGGGGGTCTGAGCAGTACTTC.

This clone occurred a few times. A read error may produce the germline difference seen at one junction end. The genes are TRBV9 and TRBJ2-2; 12 nucleotides align to TRBD2. CDR3 size: 16 residues. Per the germline V gene, CDR1 is SGDLS and CDR2 is YYNGEE. CDR3 in amino acids: CASSARTSGNPGELFF. CDR3 coding DNA: TGTGCCAGCAGCGCAAGGACTAGCGGGAACCCCGGGGAGCTGTTTTTT.